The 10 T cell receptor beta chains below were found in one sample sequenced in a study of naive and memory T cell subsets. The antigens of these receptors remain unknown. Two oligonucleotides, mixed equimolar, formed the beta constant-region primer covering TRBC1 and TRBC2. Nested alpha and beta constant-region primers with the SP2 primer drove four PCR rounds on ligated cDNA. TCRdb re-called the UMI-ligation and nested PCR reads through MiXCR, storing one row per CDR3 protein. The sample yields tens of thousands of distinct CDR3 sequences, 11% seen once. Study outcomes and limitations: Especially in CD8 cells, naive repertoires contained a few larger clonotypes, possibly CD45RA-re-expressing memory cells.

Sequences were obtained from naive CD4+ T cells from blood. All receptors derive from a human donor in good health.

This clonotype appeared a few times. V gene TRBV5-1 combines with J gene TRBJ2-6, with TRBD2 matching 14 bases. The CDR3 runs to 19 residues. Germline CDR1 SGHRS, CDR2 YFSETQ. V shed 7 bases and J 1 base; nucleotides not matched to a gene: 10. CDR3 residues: CASARLAGGLRSGANVLTF. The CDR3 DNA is TGCGCCAGCGCCAGACTAGCGGGGGGGCTAAGATCTGGGGCCAACGTCCTGACTTTC.

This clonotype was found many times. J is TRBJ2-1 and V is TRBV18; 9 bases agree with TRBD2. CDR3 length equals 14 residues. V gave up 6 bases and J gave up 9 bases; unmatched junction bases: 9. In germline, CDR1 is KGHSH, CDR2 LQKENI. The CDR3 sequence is CASSLASGDGEQFF. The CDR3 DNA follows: TGTGCCAGCTCGCTAGCTAGCGGGGACGGTGAGCAGTTCTTC.

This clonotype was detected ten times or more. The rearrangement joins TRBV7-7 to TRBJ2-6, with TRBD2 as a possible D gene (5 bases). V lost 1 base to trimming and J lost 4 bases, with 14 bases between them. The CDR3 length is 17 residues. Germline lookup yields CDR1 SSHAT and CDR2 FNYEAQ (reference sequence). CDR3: CASSLGASGGGANVLTF. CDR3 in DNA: TGTGCCAGCAGCTTAGGAGCCAGCGGCGGGGGGGCCAACGTCCTGACTTTC.

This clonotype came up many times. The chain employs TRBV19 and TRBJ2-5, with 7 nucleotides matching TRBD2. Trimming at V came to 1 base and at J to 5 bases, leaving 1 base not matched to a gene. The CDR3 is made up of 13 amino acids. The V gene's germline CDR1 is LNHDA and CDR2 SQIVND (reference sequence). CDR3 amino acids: CASSIVGGETQYF. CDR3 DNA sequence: TGTGCCAGTAGTATAGTGGGGGGGGAGACCCAGTACTTC.

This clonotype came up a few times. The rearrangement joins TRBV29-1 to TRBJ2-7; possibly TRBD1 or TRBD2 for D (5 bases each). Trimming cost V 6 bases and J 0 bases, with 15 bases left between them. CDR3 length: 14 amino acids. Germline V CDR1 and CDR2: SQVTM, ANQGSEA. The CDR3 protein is CSVQLGPPSYEQYF. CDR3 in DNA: TGCAGCGTCCAATTGGGACCCCCCTCCTACGAGCAGTACTTC.

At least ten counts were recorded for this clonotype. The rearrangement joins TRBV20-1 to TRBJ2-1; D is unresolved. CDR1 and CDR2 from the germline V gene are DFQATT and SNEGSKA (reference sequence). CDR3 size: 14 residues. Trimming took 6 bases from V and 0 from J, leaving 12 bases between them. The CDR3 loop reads CSARLSASYNEQFF. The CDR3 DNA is TGCAGTGCGAGACTTTCCGCCTCCTACAATGAGCAGTTCTTC.

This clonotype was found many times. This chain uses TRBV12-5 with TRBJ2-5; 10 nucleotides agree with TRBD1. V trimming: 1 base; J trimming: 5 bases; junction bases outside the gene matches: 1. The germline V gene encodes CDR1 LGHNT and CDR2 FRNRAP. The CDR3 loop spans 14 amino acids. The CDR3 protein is CASGLGQGAETQYF. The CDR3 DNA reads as TGTGCTAGTGGTTTGGGACAGGGGGCGGAGACCCAGTACTTC. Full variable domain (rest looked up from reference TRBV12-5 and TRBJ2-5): DARVTQTPRHKVTEMGQEVTMRCQPILGHNTVFWYRQTMMQGLELLAYFRNRAPLDDSGMPKDRFSAEMPDATLATLKIQPSEPRDSAVYFCASGLGQGAETQYFGPGTRLLVL.

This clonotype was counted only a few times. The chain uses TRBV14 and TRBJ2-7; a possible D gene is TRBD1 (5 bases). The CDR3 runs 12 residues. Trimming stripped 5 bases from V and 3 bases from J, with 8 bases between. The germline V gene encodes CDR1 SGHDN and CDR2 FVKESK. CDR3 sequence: CASSNQGYEQYF. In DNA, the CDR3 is TGTGCCAGCAGCAACCAGGGCTACGAGCAGTACTTC.

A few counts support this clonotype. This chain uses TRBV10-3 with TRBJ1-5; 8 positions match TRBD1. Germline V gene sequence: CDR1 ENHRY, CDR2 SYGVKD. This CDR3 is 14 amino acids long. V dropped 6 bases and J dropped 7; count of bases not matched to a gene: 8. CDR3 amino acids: CAIRQGAGEQPQHF. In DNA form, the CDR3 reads TGTGCCATCAGGCAGGGGGCTGGCGAGCAGCCCCAGCATTTT.

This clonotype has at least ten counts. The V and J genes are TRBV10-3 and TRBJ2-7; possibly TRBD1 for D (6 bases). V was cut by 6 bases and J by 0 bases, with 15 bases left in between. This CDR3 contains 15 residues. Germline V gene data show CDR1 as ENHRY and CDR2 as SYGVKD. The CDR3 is CAIREPGHSSYEQYF. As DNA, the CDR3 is TGTGCCATCAGGGAACCGGGACACAGCTCCTACGAGCAGTACTTC.